This T cell receptor beta chain was obtained from a study of T cell changes during pregnancy in multiple sclerosis. Per germline, CDR1 SGHTA and CDR2 FQGNSA. V was pared by 1 base and J by 0 bases, with 3 bases of the junction left unmatched. The CDR3 has 15 amino acids. Sequencing used immunoSEQ multiplex PCR; TCRdb keeps in-frame clones, though not all of them. The sample holds 90,000 or so clones; roughly 90% are singletons and the top ten take 0.95%. V gene TRBV7-2 combines with J gene TRBJ2-7, with 7 bases fitting TRBD2. The source was peripheral blood, collected before pregnancy. The TCR comes from a female donor with multiple sclerosis, enrolled in a pregnancy study. The CDR3, as DNA: TGTGCCAGCAGCTTAGAGCGGGGAAGCTCCTACGAGCAGTACTTC. Protein sequence: CASSLERGSSYEQYF. Full variable domain (missing parts from reference TRBV7-2 and TRBJ2-7): GAGVSQSPSNKVTEKGKDVELRCDPISGHTALYWYRQSLGQGLEFLIYFQGNSAPDKSGLPSDRFSAERTGGSVSTLTIQRTQQEDSAVYLCASSLERGSSYEQYFGPGTRLTVT.